These 24 T cell receptor beta chains share one sample of origin, sequenced in a study of tissue T cells after allogeneic stem cell transplantation. Repertoires were generated with immunoSEQ multiplex PCR, while TCRdb's copy carries only in-frame clones and drops some. The sample yields about 11,000 clones, roughly two fifths seen once. Time point specified: mouse harvest day 7 after allogeneic transplant. Mouse grafts combined 10^7 T-cell-depleted bone marrow cells with 10^6 splenic CD5+ T cells. The material sequenced was skin. The receptors were sampled from a female BALB/c mouse given C57BL/6 T cells with graft-versus-host disease after an allogeneic hematopoietic cell transplant.

This clone was seen only a few times. Gene names and germline match the mouse. The observed sequence ends 1 residue before the CDR3 terminus, with the missing tail filled in from the germline J gene. The chain uses TRBV15 and TRBJ2-4; TRBD1 matches 9 bases. CDR1 is SGHND and CDR2 is FRSKSL in the germline V gene. The CDR3 extends over 13 amino acids. V lost 4 bases, J lost 4 bases, and 0 bases stayed unmatched. Incomplete CDR3 DNA: TGTGCCAGCAGTTGGACAGGGGAAAACACCTTGTAC. It yields the protein CASSWTGENTLY. The entire CDR3 is CASSWTGENTLYF.

Details on this clone: Gene names and germline match the mouse. Read data end 1 residue before the CDR3 end; the end is taken from the germline J gene. V is TRBV1 and J is TRBJ1-1; 9 nucleotides line up with TRBD1. The ends lost 3 bases at V and 3 bases at J; junction bases unmatched: 5. The germline V gene encodes CDR1 NSQYPW and CDR2 LRSPGD (reference sequence). The CDR3 is 15 amino acids. The sequenced CDR3 bases are TGCACCTGCAGTGCCCGAGACAGGGGGGACACAGAAGTCTTC. It encodes CTCSARDRGDTEVF. Given in full, the CDR3 is CTCSARDRGDTEVFF.

There are a few counts of this clone. The gene names given are mouse names. The read terminates 1 residue before the CDR3 end, so the remaining end is supplied by the germline J gene. The chain couples TRBV26 to TRBJ2-7; TRBD1 agrees at 7 bases. The trim removed 0 bases at V and 6 bases at J, leaving 2 bases unmatched. This CDR3 region has 13 residues. Germline V gives CDR1 KGHPV, CDR2 FQNQEV (reference sequence). CDR3 amino acids: CASSLSTGSEQYF. The sequenced part of the CDR3 DNA is TGTGCCAGCAGTCTGTCGACAGGGAGTGAACAGTAC.

As concerns this clone: Mouse names are used for the genes. The DNA ends 1 residue before the CDR3 does, and the rest of the CDR3 is filled in from the germline J gene. J is TRBJ1-4 and V is TRBV16; TRBD1 might be the D (5 bases). Trimming pared 0 bases from V and 1 base from J, leaving 9 bases between. The germline CDR1 and CDR2 sequences are SGHSA and FRNQAP. CDR3 length: 16 amino acids. Incomplete CDR3 DNA: TGTGCAAGCAGCTTAGAGAGGAGGGGTTCCAACGAAAGATTATTT. This translates into CASSLERRGSNERLF. The CDR3 as a whole reads CASSLERRGSNERLFF.

Concerning this clone itself: Gene names denote mouse genes. The CDR3 goes on 1 residue after the read ends, and that part is filled in from the germline J gene. The chain employs TRBV15 and TRBJ2-1; possible D gene TRBD2, 5 bases. Deletions cut 3 bases from V and 3 bases from J, with 9 bases between. Germline V lookup: CDR1 SGHND, CDR2 FRSKSL. CDR3 length: 14 amino acids. The chain's CDR3 is CASSFLGLYAEQFF. The part of the CDR3 DNA that was read is TGTGCCAGCAGTTTTCTGGGTCTCTATGCTGAGCAGTTC.

Details on this clone: Germline and genes here are mouse. CDR3 residues: CASSQQGAQSAETLYF. The sequenced part of the CDR3 DNA is TGTGCCAGCAGCCAACAGGGGGCGCAGAGTGCAGAAACGCTGTAT. The chain couples TRBV2 to TRBJ2-3; TRBD1 matches 8 bases. With the read ending 1 residue before the CDR3 end, the germline J gene is used to fill in that end. The CDR3 length is 16 residues. V was clipped by 2 bases and J by 0 bases; unmatched bases: 4. From germline, CDR1 is LGHNA and CDR2 YSYQKL.

Details on this clone: These gene names are mouse names. The read is 1 residue too short to cover the CDR3 end, so that end is filled in from the germline J gene. This chain joins TRBV26 and TRBJ1-4; TRBD1 agrees at 8 bases. The V segment lost 6 bases and the J segment 2 bases; nucleotides outside the gene matches: 2. Per germline, CDR1 KGHPV and CDR2 FQNQEV (reference sequence). CDR3 length: 14 residues. Here the CDR3 reads CASSRQGSNERLFF. The CDR3 bases that were read are TGTGCCAGCAGCCGACAGGGGTCCAACGAAAGATTATTT.

To note about this clone: Here the gene names and germline are mouse. Sequencing ends 1 residue short of the CDR3 end; the germline J gene provides the rest. This chain connects TRBV31 to TRBJ1-4; no clear D gene. CDR1 is GKSSPN and CDR2 is SITVG in the germline V gene. The length of the CDR3 is 14 residues. The ends were cut back, 1 base at V and 0 bases at J, with 6 bases in the middle. The covered CDR3 bases are TGTGCCTGGAGTCCTACAGTTTCCAACGAAAGATTATTT. Translation: CAWSPTVSNERLF. The CDR3 reads in full as CAWSPTVSNERLFF.

By frequency in the sample, this clone is medium-sized (0.01 to 0.1%). Here the gene names and germline are mouse. The CDR3 is cut off 1 residue early in the read; its end comes from the germline J gene. The chain has TRBV19 and TRBJ2-7, with 12 bases fitting TRBD2. The CDR3 has 14 amino acids. CDR1 is FNHDT, CDR2 SITEND, per germline (reference sequence). Trimming at V came to 2 bases and at J to 6 bases, leaving 3 bases not matched to a gene. Partial CDR3 DNA: TGTGCCAGCAGTATGACTGGGGGGGCGCTTGAACAGTAC. It codes for CASSMTGGALEQY. The whole CDR3 sequence reads CASSMTGGALEQYF.

This clone has only a few counts. The germline and genes are mouse ones. The read gets to within 1 residue of the CDR3 end, and the germline J gene fills in the rest. The rearrangement links TRBV12-1 to TRBJ2-1; 7 nucleotides line up with TRBD1. V dropped 4 bases and J dropped 5; count of bases not matched to a gene: 10. Germline V gene sequence: CDR1 SGHSN, CDR2 HYEKVE. CDR3 length: 15 residues. The covered CDR3 bases are TGTGCCAGCTCATACACAGGGGCCGGGGATGCTGAGCAGTTC. Translated, it gives CASSYTGAGDAEQF. In full, the CDR3 reads CASSYTGAGDAEQFF.

This clone showed up just a few times. Gene names follow the mouse nomenclature. The missing CDR3 end, 1 residue past where the read stops, is filled in from the germline J gene. V gene TRBV19 combines with J gene TRBJ2-1; TRBD2 agrees at 9 bases. The CDR3 runs 15 residues. J was trimmed by 6 bases and V by 1 base; bases with no gene match: 5. The germline gives CDR1 FNHDT, CDR2 SITEND (reference sequence). The CDR3 loop reads CASSIRVGGLAEQFF. The part of the CDR3 DNA that was read is TGTGCCAGCAGTATAAGGGTGGGGGGGCTTGCTGAGCAGTTC.

Worth noting for this clone: Gene and germline names: mouse. CDR3 DNA, as far as it was read: TGTGCCAGCAGTCTGTGGAAGGGGGCCAACGAAAGATTATTT. Amino acids: CASSLWKGANERLF. The entire CDR3 protein is CASSLWKGANERLFF. The chain employs TRBV26 and TRBJ1-4; D perhaps matches TRBD1 (6 bases). From the germline J gene comes the end of the CDR3, since the read stops 1 residue before it. The ends were cut back, 1 base at V and 3 bases at J, with 9 bases in the middle. This CDR3 is built from 15 residues. CDR1 is KGHPV and CDR2 is FQNQEV in the germline V gene (reference sequence).

About this clone: The genes are named according to mouse. The missing CDR3 end, 1 residue past where the read stops, is filled in from the germline J gene. V usage is TRBV3 and J usage is TRBJ1-4; 9 bases fit TRBD1. The trim removed 2 bases at V and 5 bases at J, leaving 3 bases unmatched. Germline V gene sequence: CDR1 SNHLY, CDR2 FYNGKV (reference sequence). The CDR3 extends over 15 amino acids. The CDR3: CASSLRGQGNERLFF. The DNA read from the CDR3 is TGTGCCAGCAGCTTAAGGGGACAGGGAAACGAAAGATTATTT.

This clone showed up just a few times. Each gene name is a mouse one. The sequenced part of the CDR3 DNA is TGTGCCAGCAGCCGACTGGGGGGGTATAACTATGCTGAGCAGTTC. Translated, it gives CASSRLGGYNYAEQF. In full, the CDR3 reads CASSRLGGYNYAEQFF. This chain joins TRBV26 and TRBJ2-1; 11 bases map to TRBD2. The missing CDR3 end, 1 residue past where the read stops, is filled in from the germline J gene. The CDR3 is 16 amino acids. The V segment lost 6 bases and the J segment 0 bases; nucleotides outside the gene matches: 4. CDR1 is KGHPV and CDR2 is FQNQEV in the germline V gene (reference sequence).

With respect to this clone: Mouse gene names apply. The read ends 1 residue shy of where the CDR3 ends; the end is completed using the germline J gene. The V call is TRBV26, the J call TRBJ1-4, with D possibly matching TRBD1 (6 bases). V lost 6 bases, J lost 7 bases, and 9 bases lay in between. Germline V gene data show CDR1 as KGHPV and CDR2 as FQNQEV (reference sequence). CDR3 length: 12 amino acids. The CDR3 spells CASSRGRERLFF. The CDR3 bases that were read are TGTGCCAGCAGCAGGGGACGCGAAAGATTATTT.

Details on this clone: Each gene name is a mouse one. The CDR3 end lies 1 residue beyond the end of the read and is filled in from the germline J gene. Different DNA sequences within this sample yield the same CDR3. The genes are TRBV19 and TRBJ1-4; perhaps TRBD1 as D (6 bases). The CDR3 extends over 14 amino acids. CDR1 and CDR2 (germline): FNHDT, SITEND (reference sequence). V lost 9 bases to trimming and J lost 0 bases, with 12 bases between them. CDR3 DNA, as far as it was read: TGTGCCACTTCGGGACAAATTTCCAACGAAAGATTATTT. It yields the protein CATSGQISNERLF. The whole CDR3 protein reads CATSGQISNERLFF.

As regards this clone: Germline and genes: mouse. From the germline J gene comes the end of the CDR3, since the read stops 1 residue before it. The chain couples TRBV1 to TRBJ1-5; 7 bases are a match to TRBD1. The CDR3 is 13 amino acids. V lost 4 bases and J lost 6; bases outside the gene matches: 3. Germline V lookup: CDR1 NSQYPW, CDR2 LRSPGD (reference sequence). CDR3 sequence reads: CTCSDRGGQAPLF. Partial CDR3 DNA: TGCACCTGCAGTGACAGGGGAGGCCAGGCTCCGCTT.

Comments on this clone: Gene names denote mouse genes. CDR3 DNA (partial): TGTGCCTGGAGTCGGAGGGGCTATGAACAGTAC. It translates to CAWSRRGYEQY. The CDR3 as a whole reads CAWSRRGYEQYF. V is TRBV31 and J is TRBJ2-7, with D possibly matching TRBD1 (5 bases). Read data end 1 residue before the CDR3 end; the end is taken from the germline J gene. V gave up 1 base and J gave up 3 bases, with 7 bases separating them. This CDR3 has 12 amino acids. Germline CDR1 reads GKSSPN; CDR2 reads SITVG.

About this clone: Gene names refer to mouse genes. The read ends 1 residue before the CDR3 terminus; that terminus is restored from the germline J gene. The rearrangement uses TRBV3 and TRBJ1-3, with no clear D. CDR1 and CDR2 (germline): SNHLY, FYNGKV (reference sequence). The V and J ends lost 4 bases and 5 bases respectively, with 6 bases between them. CDR3 length: 12 amino acids. The CDR3 protein is CASSSARNTLYF. Incomplete CDR3 DNA: TGTGCCAGCAGCTCCGCGAGAAATACGCTCTAT.

About this clone itself: Mouse gene names and germline throughout. The CDR3 end falls 1 residue outside the read, so it is completed with the germline J gene. The chain links TRBV13-2 to TRBJ2-5; 7 nucleotides align to TRBD2. CDR3 size: 14 residues. Germline V gene lookup returns CDR1 NNHNN and CDR2 SYGAGS (reference sequence). V was pared by 3 bases and J by 2 bases, with 3 bases of the junction left unmatched. This CDR3 is CASGARTGQDTQYF. The covered CDR3 bases are TGTGCCAGCGGTGCCCGGACTGGCCAAGACACCCAGTAC.

Worth noting for this clone: Gene labels here are mouse ones. With the read ending 1 residue before the CDR3 end, the germline J gene is used to fill in that end. Other DNA sequences in this sample translate to the same CDR3. The chain uses TRBV3 and TRBJ2-7; D possibly corresponds to TRBD2 (6 bases). V dropped 5 bases and J dropped 0 bases, with 11 bases sitting between them. CDR1 is SNHLY, CDR2 FYNGKV, per germline (reference sequence). The CDR3 extends over 14 amino acids. The CDR3 reads CASSLGGSSYEQYF. The DNA read from the CDR3 is TGTGCCAGCAGCCTTGGGGGTAGCTCCTATGAACAGTAC.

By its share, this clone is medium-sized. Here the gene names and germline are mouse. Sequencing ends 1 residue short of the CDR3 end; the germline J gene provides the rest. The gene calls are TRBV26 and TRBJ2-5; D gene unclear. Germline CDR1 reads KGHPV; CDR2 reads FQNQEV (reference sequence). The CDR3 runs to 11 residues. V lost 6 bases and J 4 bases, leaving 5 bases between the germline ends. CDR3 DNA, as far as it was read: TGTGCCAGCAGAAAAGAAGACACCCAGTAC. It is translated as CASRKEDTQY. The entire CDR3 reads CASRKEDTQYF.

In this sample, this clone turned up a few times. The gene names given are mouse names. The CDR3 is cut off 1 residue early in the read; its end comes from the germline J gene. The genes are TRBV2 and TRBJ2-7; D gene ambiguous. The CDR3 runs 14 residues. Germline V gene lookup returns CDR1 LGHNA and CDR2 YSYQKL. Trimming took 0 bases from V and 0 from J, leaving 6 bases between them. This chain's CDR3 is CASSQDGSSYEQYF. Partial CDR3 DNA: TGTGCCAGCAGCCAAGATGGGAGCTCCTATGAACAGTAC.

About this clone itself: The germline and genes are mouse ones. The read is 1 residue too short to cover the CDR3 end, so that end is filled in from the germline J gene. The chain combines TRBV12-2 with TRBJ2-7; D possibly corresponds to TRBD1 (6 bases). Trimming removed 0 bases at V and 6 bases at J, with 8 bases between. Germline values: CDR1 SGHLS, CDR2 HYDKME. The CDR3 contains 12 residues. The sequenced CDR3 bases are TGTGCCAGCTCTCTCGACAGGATTGAACAGTAC. It codes for CASSLDRIEQY. The complete CDR3 protein is CASSLDRIEQYF.